This is a list of T cell receptor beta chains from one sample in a study of blood T cells in healthy people across ages. TCRdb fed the 5' RACE reads into MiXCR, producing one record per CDR3 protein. The table has under 800,000 distinct CDR3 sequences, 21% seen once. Material: blood. These receptors all come from a man aged 65-85 years in good health. CDR3s include the opening cysteine and the closing phenylalanine or tryptophan. Each record gives: J gene, V gene, D gene, clone size, CDR3 protein, CDR3 DNA. A D gene is named only where the DNA matches it firmly. The size field is filled for only some rows; it gives once, few, many or a size class.

>TRBJ2-1|TRBV12-3/TRBV12-4|TRBD2|few
CASSGSGRALYNEQFF
TGTGCCAGCAGTGGGAGCGGGAGGGCCCTCTACAATGAGCAGTTCTTC
>TRBJ2-5|TRBV7-8|NA|NA
CASNSPGQGLETQYF
TGTGCCAGCAATAGCCCCGGGCAGGGGCTAGAGACCCAGTACTTC
>TRBJ2-2|TRBV29-1|TRBD1|few
CSVEFVAGGPGELFF
TGCAGCGTTGAATTCGTGGCAGGGGGCCCCGGGGAGCTGTTTTTT
>TRBJ2-6|TRBV7-3|NA|few
CASKISSGANVLTF
TGTGCCAGCAAAATCAGCTCTGGGGCCAACGTCCTGACTTTC
>TRBJ2-7|TRBV24-1|NA|NA
CATSVAGTYEQYF
TGTGCCACCAGCGTGGCAGGGACCTACGAGCAGTACTTC
>TRBJ2-3|TRBV15|NA|NA
CATSKQGGPVTQYF
TGTGCCACCAGCAAACAGGGAGGGCCTGTTACGCAGTATTTT
>TRBJ1-6|TRBV14|TRBD1|NA
CASSLQGGEISPLHF
TGTGCCAGCAGCCTTCAGGGGGGGGAGATTTCACCCCTCCACTTT
>TRBJ2-5|TRBV12-3/TRBV12-4|NA|NA
CASSFSQRGETQYF
TGTGCCAGCAGTTTCTCCCAAAGGGGGGAGACCCAGTACTTC
>TRBJ1-6|TRBV5-1|TRBD1|NA
CASSYGQGRHSPLHF
TGCGCCAGCAGCTACGGACAGGGGAGGCATTCACCCCTCCACTTT
>TRBJ2-5|TRBV29-1|NA|NA
CSVPTGVGETQYF
TGCAGCGTCCCGACAGGAGTAGGGGAGACCCAGTACTTC
>TRBJ2-6|TRBV10-3|NA|few
CAINNRDKVSSGANVLTF
TGTGCCATCAACAACCGGGACAAGGTTAGCTCTGGGGCCAACGTCCTGACTTTC
>TRBJ2-4|TRBV5-1|TRBD2|NA
CASSLGLAGAQNIQYF
TGCGCCAGCAGCTTGGGGCTAGCGGGAGCCCAAAACATTCAGTACTTC
>TRBJ2-2|TRBV7-7|NA|NA
CASSQTDPTGELFF
TGTGCTAGCAGCCAGACCGACCCGACCGGGGAGCTGTTTTTT
>TRBJ2-5|TRBV4-1|NA|few
CASSPGPISQETQYF
TGCGCCAGCAGCCCGGGACCGATCTCTCAAGAGACCCAGTACTTC
>TRBJ1-1|TRBV7-9|NA|few
CASSLARPGQIPEAFF
TGTGCCAGCAGCTTAGCGCGTCCAGGACAGATACCTGAAGCTTTCTTT
>TRBJ1-5|TRBV7-8|NA|NA
CASSLTSQPQHF
TGTGCCAGCAGCTTAACGTCCCAGCCCCAGCATTTT
>TRBJ1-4|TRBV20-1|NA|NA
CSARDRAGQGEKLFF
TGCAGTGCTAGAGATCGGGCGGGCCAGGGGGAAAAACTGTTTTTT
>TRBJ1-6|TRBV6-6|NA|NA
CASSYVRGPYNSPLHF
TGTGCCAGCAGTTACGTCCGGGGTCCCTATAATTCACCCCTCCACTTT
>TRBJ2-1|TRBV11-2|NA|NA
CASSSGAGVFNEQFF
TGTGCCAGCAGCTCCGGGGCAGGGGTCTTCAATGAGCAGTTCTTC
>TRBJ2-7|TRBV28|TRBD2|few
CASSRGGRSYEQYF
TGTGCCAGCAGTCGCGGGGGACGCTCCTACGAGCAGTACTTC